This paragraph reports one T cell receptor (beta chain). In the original workflow: Ranging from about 20,000 to 750,000, TCR counts per sample had a median value of about 96,000. MiXCR was run by TCRdb on the RACE reads, yielding one entry per CDR3 protein. The V and J calls here are based on TCRdb, not the publication. Of approximately 370,000 distinct CDR3 sequences listed, roughly 6% are singletons. This sample was taken from a study of human T cells and chemical hapten exposure. For the study at large: Doses of diphenylcyclopropenone went to the patients' scalps weekly throughout the roughly 24-week study.

Specified time point: pre-sensitization, week 0. Described treatment: therapeutic diphenylcyclopropenone sensitization with weekly scalp DPC. V lost 5 bases, J lost 4 bases, and 3 bases stayed unmatched. Germline CDR1 reads LNHNV; CDR2 reads YYDKDF (reference sequence). CDR3 length: 14 amino acids. The rearrangement links TRBV15 to TRBJ1-1; TRBD1 aligns across 11 bases. This sequence was found in a woman under 30 with alopecia areata. Some clones in this sample may be carry-over from other donors' samples. This sample comprised whole blood, obtained in connection with sensitization to the hapten diphenylcyclopropenone (DPC). DNA of the CDR3: TGTGCCACCAGCGGACAGGGGGCGGGCACTGAAGCTTTCTTT. Its protein product is CATSGQGAGTEAFF.